This T cell receptor beta chain was identified during a study of cytomegalovirus exposure and HLA in healthy donors. The study's findings and limits: The study flagged 150 to 200 TCR beta chains as cytomegalovirus-associated.

It was with 60 Vbeta and 13 Jbeta primers that the PCR ran. The assay was immunoSEQ multiplex PCR, and TCRdb's table has in-frame clones only and misses some. Of more than 80,000 clones in the sample, around 80% were seen once. Trimming removed 3 bases at V and 2 bases at J, with 13 bases between. The CDR3 extends over 16 amino acids. Germline lookup yields CDR1 MNHEY and CDR2 SMNVEV (reference sequence). With regard to this clone: Its antigen is undetermined.

The sample consisted of PBMCs. The sequence was obtained from a woman in her fifties or sixties in good health and CMV-seropositive. V usage is TRBV27 and J usage is TRBJ2-2; maybe TRBD2 (6 bases). CDR3 DNA sequence: TGTGCCAGCAGTTTTTCCGCGGGGTTAAACACCGGGGAGCTGTTTTTT. Translating gives CASSFSAGLNTGELFF.